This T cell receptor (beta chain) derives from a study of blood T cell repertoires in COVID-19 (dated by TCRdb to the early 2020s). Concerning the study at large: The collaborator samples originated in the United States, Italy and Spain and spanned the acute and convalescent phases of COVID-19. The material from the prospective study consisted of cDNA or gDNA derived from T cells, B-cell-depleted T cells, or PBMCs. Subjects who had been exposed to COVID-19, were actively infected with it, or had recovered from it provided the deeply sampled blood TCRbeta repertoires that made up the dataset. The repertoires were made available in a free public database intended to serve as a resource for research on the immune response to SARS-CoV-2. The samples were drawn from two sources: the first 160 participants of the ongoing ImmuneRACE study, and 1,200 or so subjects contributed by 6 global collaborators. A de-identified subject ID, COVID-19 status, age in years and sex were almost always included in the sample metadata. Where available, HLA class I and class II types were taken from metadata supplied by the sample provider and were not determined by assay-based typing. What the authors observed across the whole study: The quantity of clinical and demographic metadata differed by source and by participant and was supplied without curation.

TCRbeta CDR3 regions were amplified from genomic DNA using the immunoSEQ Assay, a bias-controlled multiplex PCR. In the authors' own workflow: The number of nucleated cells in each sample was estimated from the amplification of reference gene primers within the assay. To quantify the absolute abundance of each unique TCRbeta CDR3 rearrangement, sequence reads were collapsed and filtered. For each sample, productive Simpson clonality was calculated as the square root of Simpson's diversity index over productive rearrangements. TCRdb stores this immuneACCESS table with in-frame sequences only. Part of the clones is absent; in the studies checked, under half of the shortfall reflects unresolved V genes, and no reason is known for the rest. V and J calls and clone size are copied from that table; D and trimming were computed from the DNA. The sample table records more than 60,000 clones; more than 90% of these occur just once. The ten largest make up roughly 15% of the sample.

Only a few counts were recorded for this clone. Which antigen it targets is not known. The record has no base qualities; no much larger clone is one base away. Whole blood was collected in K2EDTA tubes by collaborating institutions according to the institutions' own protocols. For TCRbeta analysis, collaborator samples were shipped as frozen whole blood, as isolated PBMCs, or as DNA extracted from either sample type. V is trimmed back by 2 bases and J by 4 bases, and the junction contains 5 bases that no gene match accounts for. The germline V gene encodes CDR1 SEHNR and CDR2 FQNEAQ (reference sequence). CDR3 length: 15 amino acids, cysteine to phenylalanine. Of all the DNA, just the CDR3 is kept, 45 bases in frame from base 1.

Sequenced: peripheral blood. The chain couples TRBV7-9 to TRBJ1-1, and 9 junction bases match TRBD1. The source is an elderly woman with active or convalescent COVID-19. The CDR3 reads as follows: CASSLYRGPGTEAFF. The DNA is TGTGCCAGCAGCTTATACAGGGGGCCGGGCACTGAAGCTTTCTTT.